These 2 T cell receptor beta chains were all obtained from the same sample, sequenced in a study of blood T cell repertoires in COVID-19. The assay was immunoSEQ multiplex PCR, and TCRdb's table has in-frame clones only and misses some. The sample has 180,000 or so clones; approximately 89% are singletons. Sequenced material: peripheral blood. The receptors shown here come from a woman aged 60 to 75 with acute or convalescent COVID-19.

The chain has TRBV3-1 (or the pseudogene TRBV3-2) and TRBJ2-3, with 12 positions matching TRBD2. The CDR3 runs 19 residues. With V trimmed by 5 bases and J by 0 bases, 12 bases remained unmatched. Germline loops: CDR1 LGHDT, CDR2 YNNKEL (reference sequence). The CDR3 DNA reads as TGTGCCAGCAGCTCTTTTGGACTAGCGGGAAGAAGTAGCACAGATACGCAGTATTTT. This gives the protein CASSSFGLAGRSSTDTQYF.

The V call is TRBV29-1, the J call TRBJ2-4; D might be TRBD1 (6 bases). In germline, CDR1 is SQVTM, CDR2 ANQGSEA. The CDR3 loop spans 12 amino acids. The germline V and J ends were trimmed by 5 bases and 5 bases, with 10 bases remaining between them. The CDR3 DNA sequence: TGCAGCGTTTGGGGGCTCCAAAACATTCAGTACTTC. Residues: CSVWGLQNIQYF.